A single sample is the source of the 18 T cell receptor beta chains below, sequenced in a study of control samples from healthy donors and cancer patients. Produced via immunoSEQ multiplex PCR; TCRdb's table is partial and in-frame only. The data contain 90,000 to 110,000 clones, approximately 83% of them singletons. Sample: blood. These receptors came from a woman aged 50 to 60 in good health.

The chain carries TRBV27 and TRBJ1-1; maybe TRBD1 (6 bases). Trimming removed 4 bases from V and 3 bases from J, with 12 bases in between. The CDR3 contains 14 residues. Germline assignment: CDR1 MNHEY and CDR2 SMNVEV (reference sequence). DNA for the CDR3: TGTGCCAGCAGTTCCCAGGGGTGGGACACTGAAGCTTTCTTT. It encodes CASSSQGWDTEAFF.

Comments on this clone: This sample includes further DNA sequences coding for the same CDR3. The rearrangement links TRBV5-1 to TRBJ1-5; TRBD1 is a possible D gene (6 bases). Trimming stripped 4 bases from V and 4 bases from J, with 9 bases between. Germline V lookup: CDR1 SGHRS, CDR2 YFSETQ. The CDR3 has 13 amino acids. In DNA, the CDR3 is TGCGCCAGCAGCCCGGACAGTAATCAGCCCCAGCATTTT. Encoded protein: CASSPDSNQPQHF. The variable domain in full, completed from reference TRBV5-1 and TRBJ1-5, reads KAGVTQTPRYLIKTRGQQVTLSCSPISGHRSVSWYQQTPGQGLQFLFEYFSETQRNKGNFPGRFSGRQFSNSRSEMNVSTLELGDSALYLCASSPDSNQPQHFGDGTRLSIL.

The CDR3 loop is CASSVGMRTEAFF. The DNA of the CDR3 is TGTGCCAGCAGTGTCGGAATGAGGACTGAAGCTTTCTTT. The chain recombines TRBV6-4 with TRBJ1-1; D uncertain. The CDR3 extends over 13 amino acids. Germline-derived CDR1 and CDR2 are MRHNA and SNTAGT. V gave up 4 bases and J gave up 5 bases, with 11 bases separating them.

CDR3 protein: CATSRDTDSDVRYF. The CDR3 nucleotides read TGTGCCACCAGCAGAGATACGGATTCGGATGTCCGGTACTTC. The chain is built from TRBV15 and TRBJ2-5; D remains unclear. Trimming cost V 0 bases and J 13 bases, with 18 bases left between them. Per the germline V gene, CDR1 is LNHNV and CDR2 is YYDKDF (reference sequence). The CDR3 covers 14 residues. The full variable domain, with the rest looked up from reference TRBV15 and TRBJ2-5, is DAMVIQNPRYQVTQFGKPVTLSCSQTLNHNVMYWYQQKSSQAPKLLFHYYDKDFNNEADTPDNFQSRRPNTSFCFLDIRSPGLGDTAMYLCATSRDTDSDVRYFGPGTRLLVL.

This rearrangement joins TRBV3-1 (or the pseudogene TRBV3-2) to TRBJ1-1, with TRBD1 matching over 9 bases. J was trimmed by 4 bases and V by 4 bases; bases with no gene match: 10. In germline, CDR1 is LGHDT, CDR2 YNNKEL (reference sequence). The CDR3 has 16 amino acids. CDR3 DNA: TGTGCCAGCAGCCGCGAACAGGGGGCGCGGGCCACTGAAGCTTTCTTT. Translated, it gives CASSREQGARATEAFF.

The J gene is TRBJ2-3, the V gene TRBV3-1 (or the pseudogene TRBV3-2), with D hard to call. The CDR3 length is 12 residues. Trimming removed 0 bases at V and 9 bases at J, with 7 bases between. From germline, CDR1 is LGHDT and CDR2 YNNKEL (reference sequence). The CDR3 here is CASSQERYTQYF. The CDR3 region has the DNA TGTGCCAGCAGCCAAGAACGTTACACGCAGTATTTT.

This rearrangement joins TRBV9 to TRBJ1-5, with TRBD1 matching 7 bases. The CDR3 is made up of 15 amino acids. Germline lookup yields CDR1 SGDLS and CDR2 YYNGEE. The trim removed 3 bases at V and 3 bases at J, leaving 6 bases unmatched. The CDR3 region is CASSDNGQVNQPQHF. CDR3 nucleotide sequence: TGTGCCAGCAGCGATAACGGACAGGTCAATCAGCCCCAGCATTTT. Based on the CDR3 plus reference TRBV9 and TRBJ1-5, the full variable domain is DSGVTQTPKHLITATGQRVTLRCSPRSGDLSVYWYQQSLDQGLQFLIQYYNGEERAKGNILERFSAQQFPDLHSELNLSSLELGDSALYFCASSDNGQVNQPQHFGDGTRLSIL.

The genes are TRBV19 and TRBJ1-6; a possible D gene is TRBD1 (6 bases). Between the trimmed V and J ends, which lost 3 bases and 5 bases, there was a span of 8 bases. The CDR3 totals 14 residues. Germline CDR1 reads LNHDA; CDR2 reads SQIVND (reference sequence). The CDR3 loop reads CASSIQGNNSPLHF. The CDR3 DNA sequence: TGTGCCAGTAGTATTCAGGGGAATAATTCACCCCTCCACTTT. Drawing the rest from reference TRBV19 and TRBJ1-6, the complete variable domain is DGGITQSPKYLFRKEGQNVTLSCEQNLNHDAMYWYRQDPGQGLRLIYYSQIVNDFQKGDIAEGYSVSREKKESFPLTVTSAQKNPTAFYLCASSIQGNNSPLHFGNGTRLTVT.

The chain employs TRBV6-4 and TRBJ2-2, with D perhaps matching TRBD1 (5 bases). Per the germline V gene, CDR1 is MRHNA and CDR2 is SNTAGT. Trimming removed 0 bases at V and 1 base at J, with 9 bases between. CDR3 size: 16 residues. The DNA of the CDR3 is TGTGCCAGCAGTGACTCAGGGGCGATGAACACCGGGGAGCTGTTTTTT. Its translation: CASSDSGAMNTGELFF.

This chain links TRBV9 with TRBJ2-1; D gene uncertain. Germline CDR1 SGDLS, CDR2 YYNGEE. Trimming left V 0 bases short and J 0 bases short, with 7 bases between. The CDR3 loop spans 15 amino acids. CDR3 in amino acids: CASSVGTSSYNEQFF. CDR3 in DNA: TGTGCCAGCAGCGTAGGAACGAGCTCCTACAATGAGCAGTTCTTC.

This clone occurred a few times. DNA for the CDR3: TGTGCCAGCAGCCATAACGGGCCTCCGGACTTCTACGAGCAGTACTTC. This encodes CASSHNGPPDFYEQYF. The chain employs TRBV7-8 and TRBJ2-7; weak D call: TRBD2 (5 bases). V shed 5 bases and J shed 3 bases, with 20 bases lying between them. This CDR3 is 16 amino acids long. The V gene's germline CDR1 is SGHVS and CDR2 FQNEAQ.

The chain links TRBV6-5 to TRBJ2-5; the D gene is possibly TRBD1 (5 bases). The CDR3 sequence is 13 residues long. V was trimmed by 10 bases and J by 2 bases, leaving 14 bases between them. Germline CDR1 MNHEY, CDR2 SVGAGI. CDR3 region: CATGFLLQETQYF. CDR3 coding DNA: TGTGCCACAGGGTTCCTGCTACAAGAGACCCAGTACTTC.

The chain joins TRBV24-1 to TRBJ2-2; 7 nucleotides line up with TRBD1. J gave up 0 bases and V 4 bases, and 4 bases lay outside the gene matches. The CDR3 covers 16 residues. Per germline, CDR1 KGHDR and CDR2 SFDVKD. The CDR3 nucleotides are TGTGCCACCAGTGACAGGGGGTCCGCGAACACCGGGGAGCTGTTTTTT. It yields the protein CATSDRGSANTGELFF.

This clone was seen once. This sequence joins TRBV19 and TRBJ1-5, with D perhaps matching TRBD1 (6 bases). Germline assignment: CDR1 LNHDA and CDR2 SQIVND (reference sequence). With 7 bases removed from V and 0 bases from J, the gap between germline ends came to 13 bases. CDR3 length: 15 residues. The CDR3: CASKDRAYSNQPQHF. CDR3 bases: TGTGCCAGTAAGGACAGAGCTTATAGCAATCAGCCCCAGCATTTT.

This clone has only one observation. The chain combines TRBV7-2 with TRBJ2-5; 7 nucleotides agree with TRBD2. Trimming cost V 4 bases and J 1 base; bases outside gene matches: 3. CDR3 length equals 14 residues. The germline V gene has CDR1 SGHTA and CDR2 FQGNSA. Here the CDR3 DNA reads TGTGCCAGCAGCTCTCGGACTAGCCAAGAGACCCAGTACTTC. The encoded protein is CASSSRTSQETQYF.

The chain links TRBV24-1 to TRBJ1-4; the D is unclear. Trimming left V 1 base short and J 2 bases short, with 16 bases between. Germline values: CDR1 KGHDR, CDR2 SFDVKD. The CDR3 is 18 amino acids. As DNA, the CDR3 is TGTGCCACCAGTGATTTTTGTCTATGGGTTGGCACTAATGAAAAACTGTTTTTT. Encoded protein: CATSDFCLWVGTNEKLFF.

This rearrangement joins TRBV11-2 to TRBJ1-4, with D possibly being TRBD1 (6 bases). V gave up 8 bases and J gave up 8 bases, with 21 bases separating them. The CDR3 extends over 15 amino acids. Germline V gene sequence: CDR1 SGHAT, CDR2 FQNNGV. CDR3 coding DNA: TGTGCCAGCGGACCCATCAGGGGAAGAAGGGAAAAACTGTTTTTT. Translated, it gives CASGPIRGRREKLFF.

The rearrangement links TRBV5-6 to TRBJ1-2, with 7 bases lining up with TRBD1. Germline CDR1 reads SGHDT; CDR2 reads YYEEEE. V lost 4 bases and J lost 8; bases outside the gene matches: 2. The CDR3 totals 11 residues. CDR3 coding DNA: TGTGCCAGCAGCAGACAGGGAGGCTACACCTTC. The encoded protein is CASSRQGGYTF.